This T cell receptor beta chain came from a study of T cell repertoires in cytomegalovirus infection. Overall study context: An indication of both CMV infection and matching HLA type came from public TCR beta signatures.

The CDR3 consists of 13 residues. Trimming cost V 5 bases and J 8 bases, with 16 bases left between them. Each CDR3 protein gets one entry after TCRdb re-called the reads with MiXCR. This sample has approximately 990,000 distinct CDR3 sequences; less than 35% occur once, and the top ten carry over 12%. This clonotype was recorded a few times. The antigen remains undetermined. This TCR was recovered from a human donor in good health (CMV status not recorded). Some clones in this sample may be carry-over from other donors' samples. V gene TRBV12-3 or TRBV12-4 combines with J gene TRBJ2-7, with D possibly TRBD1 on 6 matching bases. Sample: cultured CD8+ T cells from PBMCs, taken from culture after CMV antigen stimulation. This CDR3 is CASSTGTPAQQYV. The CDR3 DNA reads TGTGCCAGCAGTACCGGGACACCCGCCCAGCAGTACGTC.